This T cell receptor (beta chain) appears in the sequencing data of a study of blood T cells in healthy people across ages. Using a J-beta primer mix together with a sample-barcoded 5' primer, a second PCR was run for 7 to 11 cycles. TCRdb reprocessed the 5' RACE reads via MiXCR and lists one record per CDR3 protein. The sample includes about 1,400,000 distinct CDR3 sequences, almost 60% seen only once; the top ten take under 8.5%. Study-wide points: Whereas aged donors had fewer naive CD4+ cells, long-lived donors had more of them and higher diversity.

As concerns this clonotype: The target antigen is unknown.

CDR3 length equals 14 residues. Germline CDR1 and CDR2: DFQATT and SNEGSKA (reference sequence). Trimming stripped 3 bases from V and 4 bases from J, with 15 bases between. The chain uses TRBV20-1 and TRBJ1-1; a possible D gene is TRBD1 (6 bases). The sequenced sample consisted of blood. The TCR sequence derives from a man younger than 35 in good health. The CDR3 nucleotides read TGCAGTGCTAGTAACAATAAAGGGGGCACTGAAGCTTTCTTT. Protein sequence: CSASNNKGGTEAFF.